This T cell receptor (beta chain) was sequenced for a study of CD8 T cells in ankylosing spondylitis. The TCR beta libraries were generated through quantitative 5'-RACE incorporating molecular barcodes. TCRdb called the 5' RACE reads again in MiXCR, with one record for every CDR3 protein. The data contain under 950,000 distinct CDR3 sequences, around 19% of them seen just once; the ten biggest clones take up around a fifth. The CDR3 is 13 residues long. V was pared by 6 bases and J by 2 bases, with 8 bases between. Germline V gene sequence: CDR1 MNHNS, CDR2 SASEGT. Regarding the study as a whole: Disease-associated clones were reportedly significantly overrepresented in matched ankylosing spondylitis synovial fluid. Previous work reported some of these motif variants in the synovial fluid and blood of reactive arthritis. Ankylosing spondylitis blood seemed to carry a telltale TCR beta motif made of several highly homologous variants. Clones linked to the disease showed a CD8+ phenotype. They occurred at relatively low frequencies in peripheral blood.

Regarding this clonotype: Its antigen is not known.

The origin of this receptor is a male donor with ankylosing spondylitis. Sample: blood, either unsorted or a sorted T cell fraction (not recorded which). This chain joins TRBV6-1 and TRBJ2-1, with D uncertain. The DNA of the CDR3 is TGTGCCAGCAGGCAGGCGCCCTACAATGAGCAGTTCTTC. This codes for CASRQAPYNEQFF.